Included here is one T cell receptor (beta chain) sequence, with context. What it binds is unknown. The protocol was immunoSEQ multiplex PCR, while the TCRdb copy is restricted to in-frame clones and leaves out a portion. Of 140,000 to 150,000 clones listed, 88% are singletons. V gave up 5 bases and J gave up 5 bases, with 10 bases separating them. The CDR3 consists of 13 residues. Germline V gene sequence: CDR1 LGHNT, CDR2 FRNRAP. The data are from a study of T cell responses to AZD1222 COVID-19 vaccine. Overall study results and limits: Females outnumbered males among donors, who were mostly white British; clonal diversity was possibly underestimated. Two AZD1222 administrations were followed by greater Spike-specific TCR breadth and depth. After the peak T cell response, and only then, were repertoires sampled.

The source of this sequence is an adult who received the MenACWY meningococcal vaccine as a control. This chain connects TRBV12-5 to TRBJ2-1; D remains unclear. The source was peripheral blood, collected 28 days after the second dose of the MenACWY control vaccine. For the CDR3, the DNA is TGTGCTAGTGGTCCGACATCTGACAATGAGCAGTTCTTC. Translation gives CASGPTSDNEQFF.